This TCR beta chain came from a study of T cells after yellow fever vaccination. TCRdb itself ran the 5' RACE reads through MiXCR, one entry per CDR3 protein. The table records about 510,000 distinct CDR3 sequences, just over 20% of them present only once. The V gene's germline CDR1 is KGHSH and CDR2 LQKENI. The germline V and J ends were trimmed by 3 bases and 3 bases, with 11 bases remaining between them. This CDR3 is built from 14 residues. The chain employs TRBV18 and TRBJ1-1; D remains ambiguous. The sequence was collected from a man between 18 and 29 years old who received the YFV17D yellow fever vaccine. The sample here was PBMCs, taken about 21 days after the first yellow fever vaccination. This CDR3 is CASSPSMADTEAFF. The DNA of the CDR3 is TGTGCCAGCTCACCGAGTATGGCGGACACTGAAGCTTTCTTT.